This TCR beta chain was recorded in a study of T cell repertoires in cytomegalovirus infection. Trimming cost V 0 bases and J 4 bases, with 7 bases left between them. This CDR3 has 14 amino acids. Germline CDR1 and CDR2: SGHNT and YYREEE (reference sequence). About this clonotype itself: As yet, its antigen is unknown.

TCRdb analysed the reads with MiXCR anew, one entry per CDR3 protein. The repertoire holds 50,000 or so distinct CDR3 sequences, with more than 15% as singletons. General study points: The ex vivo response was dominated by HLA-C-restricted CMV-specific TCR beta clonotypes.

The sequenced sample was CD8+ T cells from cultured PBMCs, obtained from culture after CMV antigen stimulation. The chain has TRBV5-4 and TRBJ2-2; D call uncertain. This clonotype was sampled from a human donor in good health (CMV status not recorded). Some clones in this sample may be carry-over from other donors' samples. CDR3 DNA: TGTGCCAGCAGCTTGGTTCCGGGCACCGGGGAGCTGTTTTTT. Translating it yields CASSLVPGTGELFF.